This record covers a single T cell receptor (beta chain). V dropped 1 base and J dropped 5 bases, with 15 bases sitting between them. This CDR3 region has 15 residues. Per the germline V gene, CDR1 is SGHRS and CDR2 is YFSETQ. The method was immunoSEQ multiplex PCR; TCRdb's version includes in-frame clones alone and lacks a portion of them. The data contain about 58,000 clones, 91% of them seen just once; the ten biggest clones take up about 0.49%. This specimen belongs to a study of T cell changes during pregnancy in multiple sclerosis. The source material was CD4+ T cells from peripheral blood mononuclear cells, sampled after pregnancy. This rearrangement joins TRBV5-1 to TRBJ1-1; tentatively, D is TRBD1 (6 bases). The TCR comes from a female donor in good health, enrolled as a control in a pregnancy study. CDR3 residues: CASSLIIQGRTEAFF. The CDR3, as DNA: TGCGCCAGCAGCTTGATAATTCAGGGGCGGACTGAAGCTTTCTTT. Full variable domain (rest looked up from reference TRBV5-1 and TRBJ1-1): KAGVTQTPRYLIKTRGQQVTLSCSPISGHRSVSWYQQTPGQGLQFLFEYFSETQRNKGNFPGRFSGRQFSNSRSEMNVSTLELGDSALYLCASSLIIQGRTEAFFGQGTRLTVV.